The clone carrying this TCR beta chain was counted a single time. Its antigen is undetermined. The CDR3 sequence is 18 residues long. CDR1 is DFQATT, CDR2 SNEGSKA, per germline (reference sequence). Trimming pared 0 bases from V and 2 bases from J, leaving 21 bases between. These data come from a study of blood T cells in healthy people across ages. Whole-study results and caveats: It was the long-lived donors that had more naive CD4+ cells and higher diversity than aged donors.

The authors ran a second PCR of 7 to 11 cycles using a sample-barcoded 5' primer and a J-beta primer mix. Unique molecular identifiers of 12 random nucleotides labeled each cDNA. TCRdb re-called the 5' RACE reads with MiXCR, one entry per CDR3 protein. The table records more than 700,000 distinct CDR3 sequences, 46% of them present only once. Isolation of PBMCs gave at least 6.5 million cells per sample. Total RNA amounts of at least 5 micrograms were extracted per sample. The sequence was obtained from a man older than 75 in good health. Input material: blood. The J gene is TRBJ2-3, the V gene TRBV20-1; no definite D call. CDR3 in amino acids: CSARDHTARNYNTDTQYF. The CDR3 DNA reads TGCAGTGCTAGAGATCACACAGCCCGTAATTATAACACAGATACGCAGTATTTT.